The TCR beta chain described here comes from a study of blood T cell repertoires in COVID-19. Study information: COVID-19 samples, acute and convalescent, were from the United States, Italy and Spain. The cDNA or gDNA used as material had been derived from T cells, B-cell-depleted T cells, or PBMCs.

This CDR3 has 16 amino acids. Germline lookup yields CDR1 LGHNA and CDR2 YNFKEQ. Unmatched junction bases numbered 4, after V lost 3 bases and J lost 4 bases. Authors' data handling: It was from reference gene primer amplification that nucleated cell counts were estimated. Generated by immunoSEQ multiplex PCR, the TCRdb table keeps only in-frame clones and is missing some. V, J and clone size reflect that table, while D and trimming were determined from the DNA. The sample has around 70,000 clones, roughly 78% seen once; the top ten hold roughly 29%. The chain links TRBV4-2 to TRBJ2-2, with 11 bases identical to TRBD2. The TCR sequence derives from a man aged 55-75 years with active or convalescent COVID-19. Sequencing used peripheral blood. CDR3 amino acids: CASSQNSGGATGELFF. DNA of the CDR3: TGTGCCAGCAGCCAGAATAGCGGGGGGGCCACCGGGGAGCTGTTTTTT.